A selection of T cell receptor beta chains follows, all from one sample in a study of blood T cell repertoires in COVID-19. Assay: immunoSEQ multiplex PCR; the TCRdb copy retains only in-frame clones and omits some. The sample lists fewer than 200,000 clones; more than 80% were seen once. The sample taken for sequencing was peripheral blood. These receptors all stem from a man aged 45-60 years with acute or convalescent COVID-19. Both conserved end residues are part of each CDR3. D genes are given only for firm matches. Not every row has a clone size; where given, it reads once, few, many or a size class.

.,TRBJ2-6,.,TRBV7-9,CASSLTGLSGANVLTF,TGTGCCAGCAGCTTGACAGGCCTCTCTGGGGCCAACGTCCTGACTTTC
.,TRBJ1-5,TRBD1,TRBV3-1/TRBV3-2,CASSQGGGNNQPQHF,TGTGCCAGCAGCCAAGGAGGGGGCAACAATCAGCCCCAGCATTTT
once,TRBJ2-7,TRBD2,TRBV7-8,CASTLDFAGGYEQYF,TGTGCCAGCACCCTAGATTTCGCGGGAGGGTACGAGCAGTACTTC
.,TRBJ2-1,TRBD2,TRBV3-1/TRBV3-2,CASSQTRTSGRNEQFF,TGTGCCAGCAGCCAAACCCGGACTAGCGGGAGGAATGAGCAGTTCTTC
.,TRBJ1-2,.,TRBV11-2,CASSQTIGGGDGYTF,TGTGCCAGCAGCCAAACAATCGGTGGGGGCGATGGCTACACCTTC
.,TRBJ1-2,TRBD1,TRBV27,CASSFDGRGQGYTF,TGTGCCAGCAGTTTTGACGGCCGGGGACAGGGCTACACCTTC
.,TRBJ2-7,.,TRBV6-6,CASSLGTPPYEQYF,TGTGCCAGCAGTCTCGGGACACCTCCTTACGAGCAGTACTTC
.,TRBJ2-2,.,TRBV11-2,CASSTLGGSGELFF,TGTGCCAGCAGCACACTAGGGGGTTCCGGGGAGCTGTTTTTT
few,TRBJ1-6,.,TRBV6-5,CASAQVAVSPLHF,TGTGCCAGCGCCCAAGTTGCGGTCTCACCCCTCCACTTT
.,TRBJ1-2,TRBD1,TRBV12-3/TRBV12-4,CASSPQGFSGYTF,TGTGCCAGCAGTCCACAGGGGTTTTCGGGCTACACCTTC
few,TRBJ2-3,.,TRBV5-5,CASRRPGTNTDTQYF,TGTGCCAGCAGACGCCCCGGGACAAACACAGATACGCAGTATTTT
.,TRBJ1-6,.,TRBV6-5,CASGLVGSPLHF,TGTGCCAGTGGACTGGTCGGTTCACCCCTCCACTTT
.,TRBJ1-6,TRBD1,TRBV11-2,CASSLETGNNSPLHF,TGTGCCAGCAGCTTAGAGACAGGGAACAATTCACCCCTCCACTTT
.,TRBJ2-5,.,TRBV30,CAWSEGMVETQYF,TGTGCCTGGAGTGAGGGGATGGTAGAGACCCAGTACTTC
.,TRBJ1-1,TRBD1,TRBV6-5,CASRYWGQSNTEAFF,TGTGCCAGCAGATACTGGGGACAGTCGAACACTGAAGCTTTCTTT